Below, 7 T cell receptor beta chains from the same sample are listed, as sequenced in a study of shared clonotypes between healthy human individuals. Clones were read by immunoSEQ multiplex PCR, and TCRdb kept only the in-frame ones, dropping some. The profile covers around 720,000 clones, with 55% to 85% appearing a single time and around 2% taken by the ten largest. Sequencing was carried out using memory CD4+ T cells sorted from blood. The subset is: CD45RA-negative fraction. The receptor source for this set is a woman aged 30 to 39 in good health.

In DNA form, the CDR3 reads TGTGCCAGCACCGGGACTAACACAGATACGCAGTATTTT. This gives the protein CASTGTNTDTQYF. The J gene is TRBJ2-3, the V gene TRBV28; the match to TRBD2 covers 7 bases. The germline gives CDR1 MDHEN, CDR2 SYDVKM. This CDR3 has 13 residues. V dropped 7 bases and J dropped 2; count of bases not matched to a gene: 3.

This clone was picked up many times. In the same sample, other DNA sequences code for this CDR3. The chain is built from TRBV5-1 and TRBJ2-2, with 7 bases that match TRBD1. The CDR3 contains 14 residues. The V segment lost 4 bases and the J segment 3 bases; nucleotides outside the gene matches: 3. Germline V gives CDR1 SGHRS, CDR2 YFSETQ. The CDR3 region is CASSPGTDTGELFF. In nucleotides, the CDR3 is TGCGCCAGCAGCCCCGGGACAGACACCGGGGAGCTGTTTTTT.

This clone was seen more than once but under ten times. The chain combines TRBV6-1 with TRBJ1-2, with D maybe TRBD1 (6 bases). The V and J ends lost 2 bases and 8 bases respectively, with 12 bases between them. Germline V gene data show CDR1 as MNHNS and CDR2 as SASEGT. The CDR3 contains 13 residues. The CDR3 loop reads CASSEYRAGGYTF. Written as DNA, the CDR3 is TGTGCCAGCAGTGAATACAGGGCAGGCGGCTACACCTTC.

In the case of this clone: This CDR3 is also generated by other DNA sequences in the sample. V gene TRBV19 combines with J gene TRBJ2-1; D remains ambiguous. This CDR3 region has 13 residues. Looked up from germline, CDR1 is LNHDA and CDR2 is SQIVND (reference sequence). The V and J ends lost 3 bases and 4 bases respectively, with 7 bases between them. The CDR3 reads CASSISSYNEQFF. The CDR3 DNA follows: TGTGCCAGTAGTATCTCATCATACAATGAGCAGTTCTTC.

The V and J genes are TRBV11-1 and TRBJ1-4; possible D gene TRBD1, 6 bases. Trimming removed 5 bases from V and 12 bases from J, with 13 bases in between. Germline CDR1 reads SGHAT; CDR2 reads FQDESV (reference sequence). CDR3 length: 12 amino acids. The CDR3, as DNA: TGTGCCAGCAGCGAGACAGGTTTACAACTGTTTTTT. This translates into CASSETGLQLFF. The full variable domain, in which reference TRBV11-1 and TRBJ1-4 provide the parts outside the CDR3, is EAEVAQSPRYKITEKSQAVAFWCDPISGHATLYWYRQILGQGPELLVQFQDESVVDDSQLPKDRFSAERLKGVDSTLKIQPAELGDSAMYLCASSETGLQLFFGSGTQLSVL.

This chain joins TRBV5-1 and TRBJ2-3; the match to TRBD2 covers 8 bases. The CDR3 is 16 amino acids. V lost 7 bases and J lost 6; bases outside the gene matches: 16. Germline CDR1 SGHRS, CDR2 YFSETQ. CDR3 nucleotide sequence: TGCGCCAGCTCCATTCCAGGGGCGTCGGGGGGGGATACGCAGTATTTT. This encodes CASSIPGASGGDTQYF.

The V gene is TRBV7-9, the J gene TRBJ1-1; no firm D call. CDR1 and CDR2 (germline): SEHNR, FQNEAQ (reference sequence). V lost 0 bases and J lost 5, with 7 bases in between. This CDR3 contains 13 residues. CDR3 DNA sequence: TGTGCCAGCAGCTTAGCTGGGAGGACTGAAGCTTTCTTT. This encodes CASSLAGRTEAFF.